A single sample gave rise to the 10 T cell receptor beta chains below, sequenced in a study of T cells in Graves' hyperthyroidism and ophthalmopathy. Researchers took RNA transcripts and amplified the TCR beta CDR3 regions from them. HTBI primers drove first-round RT-PCR of the TCR CDR3. From the multiplex PCR reads, TCRdb called clonotypes with MiXCR, one entry per CDR3 protein. Of about 590,000 distinct CDR3 sequences listed, more than 15% are singletons. Material for sequencing was blood. These receptors all come from a woman in her 30s with Graves' hyperthyroidism.

This clonotype came up many times. This chain links TRBV5-5 with TRBJ2-2; 9 bases fit TRBD2. With 0 bases clipped from V and 7 bases from J, the junction kept 4 bases outside the gene matches. The CDR3 contains 15 residues. The germline V gene encodes CDR1 SGHKS and CDR2 YYEKEE (reference sequence). The DNA for the CDR3 is TGTGCCAGCAGCTTGGAGGGACTAGCTTTCGGGGAGCTGTTTTTT. Translating it yields CASSLEGLAFGELFF. Together with reference TRBV5-5 and TRBJ2-2, the CDR3 gives the full variable domain: DAGVTQSPTHLIKTRGQQVTLRCSPISGHKSVSWYQQVLGQGPQFIFQYYEKEERGRGNFPDRFSARQFPNYSSELNVNALLLGDSALYLCASSLEGLAFGELFFGEGSRLTVL.

The V gene is TRBV10-2, the J gene TRBJ2-1; D is perhaps TRBD2 (6 bases). There are 16 residues in the CDR3. Germline CDR1 WSHSY, CDR2 SAAADI. Trimming left V 2 bases short and J 1 base short, with 12 bases between. The CDR3 coding sequence is TGCGCCAGCAGTGAGCTGGGTGGGGGGTCCTACAATGAGCAGTTCTTC. It yields the protein CASSELGGGSYNEQFF.

As concerns this clonotype: Possible read error: a much larger clone is one base away. CDR3 in amino acids: CASSPPTSGRYPQYF. The CDR3 nucleotides are TGTGCCAGCTCACCACCAACTAGCGGGAGGTATCCGCAGTATTTT. The chain has TRBV18 and TRBJ2-3; 12 bases match TRBD2. The CDR3 is made up of 15 amino acids. Unmatched junction bases numbered 5, after V lost 0 bases and J lost 10 bases. Looked up from germline, CDR1 is KGHSH and CDR2 is LQKENI.

This clonotype was observed at least ten times. The chain joins TRBV6-1 to TRBJ2-3; D may be TRBD2 (6 bases). Germline-derived CDR1 and CDR2 are MNHNS and SASEGT. The CDR3 has 14 residues. The V end was cut by 5 bases, the J end by 6 bases, with 15 bases between. DNA for the CDR3: TGTGCCAGCAGTTACACGTTCCTAGCGGATACGCAGTATTTT. Its protein is CASSYTFLADTQYF.

This clonotype showed up many times. The gene calls are TRBV5-1 and TRBJ2-3; TRBD1 might be the D (5 bases). V dropped 0 bases and J dropped 2 bases, with 10 bases sitting between them. CDR1 is SGHRS and CDR2 is YFSETQ in the germline V gene. This CDR3 has 15 amino acids. CDR3 loop: CASSLARGATDTQYF. The CDR3 nucleotides read TGCGCCAGCAGCTTGGCAAGGGGTGCCACAGATACGCAGTATTTT. The whole variable domain, remainder taken from reference TRBV5-1 and TRBJ2-3, is KAGVTQTPRYLIKTRGQQVTLSCSPISGHRSVSWYQQTPGQGLQFLFEYFSETQRNKGNFPGRFSGRQFSNSRSEMNVSTLELGDSALYLCASSLARGATDTQYFGPGTRLTVL.

This clonotype was seen a handful of times. This chain connects TRBV19 to TRBJ2-5, with D perhaps matching TRBD1 or TRBD2 (5 bases each). Germline CDR1 and CDR2: LNHDA and SQIVND (reference sequence). Deletions cut 4 bases from V and 2 bases from J, with 14 bases between. CDR3 length: 15 residues. DNA of the CDR3: TGTGCCAGTAGTAAGGGACGTGGATGGCAAGAGACCCAGTACTTC. This gives the protein CASSKGRGWQETQYF.

Many counts were recorded for this clonotype. The chain combines TRBV3-1 with TRBJ1-4; 7 positions match TRBD1. This CDR3 contains 14 residues. V was clipped by 5 bases and J by 5 bases; unmatched bases: 5. Germline V gene sequence: CDR1 LGHDT, CDR2 YNNKEL (reference sequence). The CDR3 region is CASSLGQLNEKLFF. CDR3 nucleotide sequence: TGTGCCAGCAGCTTGGGACAGCTGAATGAAAAACTGTTTTTT.

This clonotype was counted at least ten times. This chain uses TRBV18 with TRBJ2-7; 7 bases agree with TRBD1. Germline values: CDR1 KGHSH, CDR2 LQKENI. V lost 8 bases to trimming and J lost 1 base; unmatched junction nucleotides: 8. The CDR3 length is 14 residues. The CDR3 spells CASTRDRASYEQYF. Here the CDR3 DNA reads TGTGCCAGCACAAGAGACAGGGCATCCTACGAGCAGTACTTC.

A remark on this clonotype: This clone may be a read error of a much larger clone one base away. The V and J genes are TRBV12-3 or TRBV12-4 and TRBJ2-4; D is unresolved. The CDR3 runs 15 residues. V lost 4 bases and J lost 5, with 15 bases in between. CDR3 in amino acids: CASSSHHWVQNIQYF. The DNA of the CDR3 is TGTGCCAGCAGTTCACATCACTGGGTCCAAAACATTCAGTACTTC.

This clonotype showed up many times. The chain uses TRBV5-1 and TRBJ1-1, with TRBD1 matching 9 bases. Germline lookup yields CDR1 SGHRS and CDR2 YFSETQ. There are 16 residues in the CDR3. V gave up 4 bases and J gave up 7 bases; unmatched junction bases: 14. The DNA for the CDR3 is TGCGCCAGCAGCACAACAGGGGGCGTACTAAACGGTGAAGCTTTCTTT. This gives the protein CASSTTGGVLNGEAFF.